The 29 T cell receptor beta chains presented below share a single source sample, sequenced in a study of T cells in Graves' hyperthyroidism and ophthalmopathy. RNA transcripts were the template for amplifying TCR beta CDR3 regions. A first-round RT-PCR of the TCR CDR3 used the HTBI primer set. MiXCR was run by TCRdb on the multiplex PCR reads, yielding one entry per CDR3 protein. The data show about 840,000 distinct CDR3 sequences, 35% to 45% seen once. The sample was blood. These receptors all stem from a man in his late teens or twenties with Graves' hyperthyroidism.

CDR3 coding DNA: TGTGCCAGCAGTTCACGGACTAGCGGCCCCGCGAACACCGGGGAGCTGTTTTTT. It encodes CASSSRTSGPANTGELFF. The rearrangement joins TRBV6-5 to TRBJ2-2, with 10 nucleotides matching TRBD2. CDR1 and CDR2 (germline): MNHEY, SVGAGI. The CDR3 is made up of 18 amino acids. Trimming cost V 4 bases and J 0 bases; bases outside gene matches: 8.

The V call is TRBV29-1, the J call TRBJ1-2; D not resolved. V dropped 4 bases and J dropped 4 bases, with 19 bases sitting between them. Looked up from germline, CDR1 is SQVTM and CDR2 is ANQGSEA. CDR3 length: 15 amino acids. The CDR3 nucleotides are TGCAGCGTTGGCGGCAGCGGGATAGAGTTCTATGGCTACACCTTC. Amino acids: CSVGGSGIEFYGYTF.

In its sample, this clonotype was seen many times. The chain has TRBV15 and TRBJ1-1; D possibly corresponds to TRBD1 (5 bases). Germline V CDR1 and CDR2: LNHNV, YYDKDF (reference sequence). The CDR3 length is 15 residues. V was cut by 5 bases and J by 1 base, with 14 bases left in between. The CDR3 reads CATSDWDGKNTEAFF. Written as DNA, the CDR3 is TGTGCCACCAGCGATTGGGACGGAAAGAACACTGAAGCTTTCTTT.

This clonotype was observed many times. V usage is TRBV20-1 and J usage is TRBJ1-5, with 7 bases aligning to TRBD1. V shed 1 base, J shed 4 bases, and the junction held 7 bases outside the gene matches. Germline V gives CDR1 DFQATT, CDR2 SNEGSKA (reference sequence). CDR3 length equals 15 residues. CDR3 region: CSARVSGQDNQPQHF. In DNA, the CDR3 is TGCAGTGCTAGAGTCTCTGGACAGGATAATCAGCCCCAGCATTTT.

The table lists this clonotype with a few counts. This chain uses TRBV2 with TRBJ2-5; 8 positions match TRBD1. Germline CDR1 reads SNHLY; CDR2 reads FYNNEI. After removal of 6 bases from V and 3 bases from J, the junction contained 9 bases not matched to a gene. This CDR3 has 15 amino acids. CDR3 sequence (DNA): TGTGCCAGCAGCGTAGACAGGGGATCAGAAGAGACCCAGTACTTC. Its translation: CASSVDRGSEETQYF. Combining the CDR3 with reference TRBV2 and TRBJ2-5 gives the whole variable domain EPEVTQTPSHQVTQMGQEVILRCVPISNHLYFYWYRQILGQKVEFLVSFYNNEISEKSEIFDDQFSVERPDGSNFTLKIRSTKLEDSAMYFCASSVDRGSEETQYFGPGTRLLVL.

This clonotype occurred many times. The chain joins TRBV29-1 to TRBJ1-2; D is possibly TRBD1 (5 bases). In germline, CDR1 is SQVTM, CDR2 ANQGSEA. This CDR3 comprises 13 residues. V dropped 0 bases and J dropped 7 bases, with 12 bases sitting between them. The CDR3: CSVEDRGFSGYTF. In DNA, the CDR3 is TGCAGCGTTGAAGATCGGGGCTTTAGTGGCTACACCTTC.

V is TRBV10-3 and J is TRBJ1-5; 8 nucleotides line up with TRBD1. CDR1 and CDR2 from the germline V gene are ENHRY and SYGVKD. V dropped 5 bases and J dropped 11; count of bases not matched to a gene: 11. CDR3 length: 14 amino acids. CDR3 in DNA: TGTGCCATCAGTACTCGACAGGGGCAAGAGACCCAGCATTTT. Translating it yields CAISTRQGQETQHF.

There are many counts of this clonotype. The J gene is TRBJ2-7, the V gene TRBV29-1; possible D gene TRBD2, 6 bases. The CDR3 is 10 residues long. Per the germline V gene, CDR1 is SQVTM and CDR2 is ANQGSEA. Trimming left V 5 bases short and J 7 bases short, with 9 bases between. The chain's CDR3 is CSVSEGEQYF. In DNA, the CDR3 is TGCAGCGTTTCGGAGGGAGAGCAGTACTTC.

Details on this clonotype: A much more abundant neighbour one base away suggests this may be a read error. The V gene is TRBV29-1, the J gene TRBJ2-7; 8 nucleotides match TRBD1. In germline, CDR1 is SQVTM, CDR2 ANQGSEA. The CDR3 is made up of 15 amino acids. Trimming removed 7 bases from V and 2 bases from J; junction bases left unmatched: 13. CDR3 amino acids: CSAKYGDRGAYEQYF. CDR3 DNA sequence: TGCAGCGCTAAGTATGGAGACAGGGGCGCCTACGAGCAGTACTTC.

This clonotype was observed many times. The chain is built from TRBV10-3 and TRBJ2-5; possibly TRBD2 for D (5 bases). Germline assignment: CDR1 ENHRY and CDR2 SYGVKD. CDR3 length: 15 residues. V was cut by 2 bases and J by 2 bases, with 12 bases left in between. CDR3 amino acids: CAISEPGLRQETQYF. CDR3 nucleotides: TGTGCCATCAGTGAGCCTGGACTGCGGCAAGAGACCCAGTACTTC.

CDR3 sequence reads: CSAASGSVTDTQYF. CDR3 nucleotide sequence: TGCAGTGCAGCTAGCGGGAGTGTCACAGATACGCAGTATTTT. V is TRBV20-1 and J is TRBJ2-3; 10 nucleotides align to TRBD2. The V gene's germline CDR1 is DFQATT and CDR2 SNEGSKA (reference sequence). V lost 6 bases, J lost 2 bases, and 5 bases stayed unmatched. CDR3 size: 14 residues.

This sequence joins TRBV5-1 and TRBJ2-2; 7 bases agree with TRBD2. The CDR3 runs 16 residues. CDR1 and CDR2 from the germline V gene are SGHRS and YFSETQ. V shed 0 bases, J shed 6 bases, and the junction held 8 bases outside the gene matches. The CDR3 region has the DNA TGCGCCAGCAGCTTGGATCGGCGGGAGAGCTCCGGGGAGCTGTTTTTT. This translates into CASSLDRRESSGELFF.

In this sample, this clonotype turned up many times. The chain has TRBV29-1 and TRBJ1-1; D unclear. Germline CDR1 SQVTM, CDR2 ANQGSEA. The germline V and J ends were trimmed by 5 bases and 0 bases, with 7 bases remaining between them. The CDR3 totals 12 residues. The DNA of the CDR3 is TGCAGCGTTACTCAAGTGAACACTGAAGCTTTCTTT. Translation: CSVTQVNTEAFF. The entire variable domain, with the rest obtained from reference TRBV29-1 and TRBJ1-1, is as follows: SAVISQKPSRDICQRGTSLTIQCQVDSQVTMMFWYRQQPGQSLTLIATANQGSEATYESGFVIDKFPISRPNLTFSTLTVSNMSPEDSSIYLCSVTQVNTEAFFGQGTRLTVV.

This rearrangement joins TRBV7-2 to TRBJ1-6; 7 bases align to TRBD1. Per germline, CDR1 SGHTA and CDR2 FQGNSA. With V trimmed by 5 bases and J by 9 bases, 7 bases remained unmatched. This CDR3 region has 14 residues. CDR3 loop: CASSLTGLGSPLHF. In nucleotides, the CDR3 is TGTGCCAGCAGCCTGACAGGGCTGGGTTCACCCCTCCACTTT.

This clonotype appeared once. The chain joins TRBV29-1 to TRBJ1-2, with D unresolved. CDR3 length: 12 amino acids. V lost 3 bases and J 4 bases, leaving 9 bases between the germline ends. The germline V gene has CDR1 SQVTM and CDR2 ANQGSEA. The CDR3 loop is CSVDSHGYGYTF. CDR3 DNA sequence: TGCAGCGTTGACAGTCACGGCTATGGCTACACCTTC.

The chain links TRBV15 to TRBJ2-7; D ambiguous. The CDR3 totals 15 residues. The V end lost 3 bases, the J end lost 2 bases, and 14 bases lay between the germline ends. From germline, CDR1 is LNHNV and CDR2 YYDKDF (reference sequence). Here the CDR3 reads CATSSLAGMTYEQYF. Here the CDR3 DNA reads TGTGCCACCAGCAGCTTGGCAGGAATGACCTACGAGCAGTACTTC.

CDR3 region: CSLVGRAYEQYF. Written as DNA, the CDR3 is TGCAGCTTGGTCGGGAGGGCCTACGAGCAGTACTTC. This chain uses TRBV29-1 with TRBJ2-7; 8 positions match TRBD2. CDR3 size: 12 residues. Germline-derived CDR1 and CDR2 are SQVTM and ANQGSEA. The J segment lost 2 bases and the V segment lost 8 bases, leaving 5 bases of the junction unmatched.

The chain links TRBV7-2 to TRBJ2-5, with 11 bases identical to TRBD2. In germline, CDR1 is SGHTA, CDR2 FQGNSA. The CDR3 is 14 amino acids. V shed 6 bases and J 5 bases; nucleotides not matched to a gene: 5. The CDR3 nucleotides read TGTGCCAGCAGAAAGACTAGCGGGGAGGAGACCCAGTACTTC. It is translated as CASRKTSGEETQYF.

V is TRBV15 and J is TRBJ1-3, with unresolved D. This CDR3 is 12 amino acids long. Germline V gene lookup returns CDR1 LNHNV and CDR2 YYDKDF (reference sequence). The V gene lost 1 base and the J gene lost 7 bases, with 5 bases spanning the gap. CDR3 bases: TGTGCCACCAGCAGAGTCCCGAACACCATATATTTT. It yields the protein CATSRVPNTIYF. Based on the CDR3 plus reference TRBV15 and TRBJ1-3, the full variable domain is DAMVIQNPRYQVTQFGKPVTLSCSQTLNHNVMYWYQQKSSQAPKLLFHYYDKDFNNEADTPDNFQSRRPNTSFCFLDIRSPGLGDTAMYLCATSRVPNTIYFGEGSWLTVV.

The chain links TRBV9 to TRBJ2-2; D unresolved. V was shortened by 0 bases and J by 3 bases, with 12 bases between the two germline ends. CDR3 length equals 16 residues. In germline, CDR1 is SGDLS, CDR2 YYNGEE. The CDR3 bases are TGTGCCAGCAGCGTAGTCGGCGAGTCCTACACCGGGGAGCTGTTTTTT. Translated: CASSVVGESYTGELFF.

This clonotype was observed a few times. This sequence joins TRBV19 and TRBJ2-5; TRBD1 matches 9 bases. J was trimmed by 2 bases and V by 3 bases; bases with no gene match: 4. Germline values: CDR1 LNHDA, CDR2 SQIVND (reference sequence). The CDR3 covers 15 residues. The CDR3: CASSIGTGLQETQYF. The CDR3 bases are TGTGCCAGTAGTATCGGGACAGGGTTACAAGAGACCCAGTACTTC.

The CDR3 coding sequence is TGTGCCAGCAGCTGGGGGGGGACAGGGGGCATAGAGACCCAGTACTTC. Its translation: CASSWGGTGGIETQYF. V gene TRBV5-5 combines with J gene TRBJ2-5; 12 positions match TRBD1. CDR1 is SGHKS, CDR2 YYEKEE, per germline (reference sequence). CDR3 size: 16 residues. V lost 3 bases, J lost 4 bases, and 7 bases stayed unmatched.

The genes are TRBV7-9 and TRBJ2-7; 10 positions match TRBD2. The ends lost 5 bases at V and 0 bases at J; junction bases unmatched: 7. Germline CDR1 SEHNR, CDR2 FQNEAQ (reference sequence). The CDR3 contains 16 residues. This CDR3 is CASSHSSSGGSYEQYF. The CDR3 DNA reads TGTGCCAGCAGCCACTCGTCTAGCGGGGGCTCCTACGAGCAGTACTTC.

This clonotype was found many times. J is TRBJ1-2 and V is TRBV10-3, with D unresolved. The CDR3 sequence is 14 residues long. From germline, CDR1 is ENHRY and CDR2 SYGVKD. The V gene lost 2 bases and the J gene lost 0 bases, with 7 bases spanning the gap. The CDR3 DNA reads TGTGCCATCAGTGAGGGCCCTCCTAACTATGGCTACACCTTC. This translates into CAISEGPPNYGYTF.

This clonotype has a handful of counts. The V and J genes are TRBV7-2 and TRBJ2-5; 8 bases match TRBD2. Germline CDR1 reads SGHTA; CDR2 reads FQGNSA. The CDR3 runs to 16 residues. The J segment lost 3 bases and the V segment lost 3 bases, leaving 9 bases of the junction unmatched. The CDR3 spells CASSLSLGAGEETQYF. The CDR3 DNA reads TGTGCCAGCAGCTTGTCCCTTGGAGCGGGAGAAGAGACCCAGTACTTC. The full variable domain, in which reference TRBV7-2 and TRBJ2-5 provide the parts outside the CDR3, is GAGVSQSPSNKVTEKGKDVELRCDPISGHTALYWYRQSLGQGLEFLIYFQGNSAPDKSGLPSDRFSAERTGGSVSTLTIQRTQQEDSAVYLCASSLSLGAGEETQYFGPGTRLLVL.

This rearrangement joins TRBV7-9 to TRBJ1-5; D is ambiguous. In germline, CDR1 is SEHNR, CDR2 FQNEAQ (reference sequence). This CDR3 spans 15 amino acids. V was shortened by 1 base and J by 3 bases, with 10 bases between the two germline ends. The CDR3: CASSLGRRLNQPQHF. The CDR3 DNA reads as TGTGCCAGCAGCTTAGGACGGCGCCTCAATCAGCCCCAGCATTTT.

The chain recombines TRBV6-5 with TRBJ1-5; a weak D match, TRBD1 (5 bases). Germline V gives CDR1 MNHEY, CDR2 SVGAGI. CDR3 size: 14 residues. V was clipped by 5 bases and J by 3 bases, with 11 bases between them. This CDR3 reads CASSEAGTNQPQHF. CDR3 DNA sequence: TGTGCCAGCAGTGAAGCCGGGACCAATCAGCCCCAGCATTTT.

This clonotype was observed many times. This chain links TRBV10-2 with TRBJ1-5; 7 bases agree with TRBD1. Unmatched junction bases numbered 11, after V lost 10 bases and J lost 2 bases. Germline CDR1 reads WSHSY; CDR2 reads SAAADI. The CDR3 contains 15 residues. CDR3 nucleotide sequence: TGCGCCACCGCGAAGGACAGGATCGGCAATCAGCCCCAGCATTTT. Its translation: CATAKDRIGNQPQHF.

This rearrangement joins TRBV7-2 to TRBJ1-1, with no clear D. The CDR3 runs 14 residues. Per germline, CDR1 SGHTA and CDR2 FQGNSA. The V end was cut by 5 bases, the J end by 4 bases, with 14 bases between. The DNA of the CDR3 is TGTGCCAGCAGCCTAGGCCTGGTTCGCACTGAAGCTTTCTTT. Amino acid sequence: CASSLGLVRTEAFF.